These T cell receptor beta chains were read from a single sample in a study of blood T cell repertoires in COVID-19. The assay was immunoSEQ multiplex PCR, and TCRdb's table has in-frame clones only and misses some. The sample has roughly 340,000 clones, 75% to 90% seen once. The sample was PBMCs or T cells enriched from blood (not recorded which). These receptors came from a man younger than 30 who had recovered from COVID-19. CDR3s include the opening cysteine and the closing phenylalanine or tryptophan. Fields, in order: V gene, D gene, J gene, CDR3 length, clone size, CDR3 protein, CDR3 DNA. The D gene is left open where the match is weak. Rows may omit the clone size; those that give it use once, few, many or a size class.

>TRBV7-2|TRBD2|TRBJ2-7|18|-
CASSLPSKYPRLADEQYF
TGTGCCAGCAGCTTGCCCTCTAAGTATCCGCGACTAGCAGACGAGCAGTACTTC
>TRBV19|-|TRBJ1-5|15|-
CASSIDLTGPRPQHF
TGTGCCAGTAGTATAGATCTAACAGGCCCCAGGCCCCAGCATTTT
>TRBV13|-|TRBJ1-4|16|-
CASSVKLTGRGEKLFF
TGTGCCAGCAGCGTCAAATTAACAGGGAGGGGAGAAAAACTGTTTTTT
>TRBV7-8|-|TRBJ1-5|14|-
CASSLYRKNQPQHF
TGTGCCAGCAGCTTGTACAGGAAAAATCAGCCCCAGCATTTT
>TRBV19|-|TRBJ2-5|13|-
CASSYRDKETQYF
TGTGCCAGTAGTTACCGGGACAAAGAGACCCAGTACTTC
>TRBV5-6|TRBD2|TRBJ2-1|16|-
CASSLVASGPYNEQFF
TGTGCCAGCAGCTTGGTAGCTAGCGGCCCATACAATGAGCAGTTCTTC
>TRBV10-3|TRBD1|TRBJ1-1|14|-
CAISRQGADTEAFF
TGTGCCATCAGCCGACAGGGGGCGGACACTGAAGCTTTCTTT
>TRBV5-4|-|TRBJ2-5|13|once
CASSRDGSETQYF
TGTGCCAGCAGCCGCGACGGGTCCGAGACCCAGTACTTC
>TRBV10-3|-|TRBJ1-3|13|-
CAIGAGSGNTIYF
TGTGCCATCGGGGCAGGCTCTGGAAACACCATATATTTT
>TRBV18|TRBD1|TRBJ1-1|14|-
CASSPDRYGTEAFF
TGTGCCAGCTCACCGGACAGGTATGGAACTGAAGCTTTCTTT
>TRBV7-9|TRBD2|TRBJ2-5|16|once
CASTKGRLAGDETQYF
TGTGCCAGCACAAAAGGTCGGCTAGCGGGGGACGAGACCCAGTACTTC
>TRBV5-1|-|TRBJ1-4|15|-
CASSLLGGTNEKLFF
TGCGCCAGCAGCTTGCTGGGGGGAACTAATGAAAAACTGTTTTTT
>TRBV7-3|-|TRBJ2-1|12|-
CASSSSGSEQFF
TGTGCCAGCAGCTCGTCTGGCTCGGAGCAGTTCTTC
>TRBV5-4|TRBD1|TRBJ1-1|16|-
CASSPRQGASTDEAFF
TGTGCCAGCAGCCCCCGACAGGGGGCCTCTACCGATGAAGCTTTCTTT
>TRBV21-1|-|TRBJ2-5|23|-
CASSKDQHRVYSGRARYQETQYF
TGTGCCAGCAGCAAAGACCAGCACAGGGTGTATAGCGGGAGGGCCCGGTACCAAGAGACCCAGTACTTC
>TRBV9|-|TRBJ1-2|13|-
CASSVDSTRLGTF
TGTGCCAGCAGCGTAGATTCAACCCGCCTCGGCACCTTC
>TRBV5-6|-|TRBJ2-1|15|-
CASSPRLAGYNEQFF
TGTGCCAGCAGCCCTAGACTGGCCGGCTACAATGAGCAGTTCTTC
>TRBV7-8|-|TRBJ2-5|16|once
CASSRPRQTYQETQYF
TGTGCCAGCAGCCGTCCCCGACAGACCTACCAAGAGACCCAGTACTTC
>TRBV5-4|-|TRBJ2-7|15|few
CASSLGGTGSYEQYF
TGTGCCAGCAGCTTAGGTGGGACTGGTTCCTACGAGCAGTACTTC
>TRBV19|-|TRBJ2-4|12|-
CAGGTAKNIQYF
TGTGCCGGGGGGACCGCCAAAAACATTCAGTACTTC
>TRBV6-5|-|TRBJ2-5|13|-
CASSNSRGETQYF
TGTGCCAGCAGTAACTCCAGGGGAGAGACCCAGTACTTC
>TRBV28|-|TRBJ1-3|14|-
CASSPGFTGNTIYF
TGTGCCAGCAGTCCGGGGTTCACTGGAAACACCATATATTTT
>TRBV7-2|-|TRBJ2-7|17|-
CASSLKVPGEGFYEQYF
TGTGCCAGCAGCTTAAAGGTCCCGGGTGAGGGTTTTTACGAGCAGTACTTC
>TRBV7-9|-|TRBJ1-6|17|-
CASSSSQGTTYNSPLHF
TGTGCCAGCAGTTCCTCCCAGGGGACCACTTATAATTCACCCCTCCACTTT
>TRBV2|-|TRBJ2-3|16|many
CASSGVLAPTADTQYF
TGTGCCAGCAGTGGAGTGCTAGCACCGACCGCGGATACGCAGTATTTT
>TRBV14|-|TRBJ2-1|14|-
CASSQEFQYGEQFF
TGTGCCAGCAGCCAAGAATTCCAGTACGGGGAGCAGTTCTTC
>TRBV27|TRBD2|TRBJ2-1|11|-
CASSAGGEQFF
TGTGCCAGCAGTGCCGGGGGGGAGCAGTTCTTC
>TRBV7-3|-|TRBJ1-3|15|-
CASSSHAGSGNTIYF
TGTGCCAGCAGCTCCCACGCAGGCTCTGGAAACACCATATATTTT
>TRBV5-6|TRBD1|TRBJ2-7|18|-
CASSLVSTVSGTAYEQYF
TGTGCCAGCAGCTTGGTCTCCACAGTCTCGGGGACAGCCTACGAGCAGTACTTC
>TRBV27|TRBD1|TRBJ2-7|14|-
CASALGQGFGEQYF
TGTGCCAGCGCGTTGGGACAGGGGTTTGGCGAGCAGTACTTC
>TRBV7-9|TRBD2|TRBJ2-1|16|-
CASSPRTSGSDNEQFF
TGTGCCAGCAGCCCCAGGACTAGCGGGAGTGACAATGAGCAGTTCTTC
>TRBV18|TRBD1|TRBJ2-1|14|-
CASSWTGTYNEQFF
TGTGCCAGCTCTTGGACAGGGACTTACAATGAGCAGTTCTTC
>TRBV11-2|TRBD1|TRBJ1-3|17|once
CASSPRPGQGAGNTIYF
TGTGCCAGCAGCCCCCGGCCGGGACAGGGTGCCGGAAACACCATATATTTT
>TRBV4-1|-|TRBJ1-6|16|-
CASSQDLFSAGSPLHF
TGCGCCAGCAGCCAAGATCTTTTCTCGGCAGGTTCACCCCTCCACTTT
>TRBV29-1|-|TRBJ2-7|14|few
CSVRSRVSSYEQYF
TGCAGCGTTCGTTCGAGGGTTAGCTCCTACGAGCAGTACTTC
>TRBV2|TRBD2|TRBJ2-1|13|-
CASEIAGYNEQFF
TGTGCCAGCGAAATAGCGGGTTACAATGAGCAGTTCTTC
>TRBV15|TRBD1|TRBJ2-2|14|-
CATKGDRGPGELFF
TGTGCCACCAAGGGGGACAGGGGCCCCGGGGAGCTGTTTTTT
>TRBV5-3|-|TRBJ2-1|10|-
CAIISQEQFF
TGTGCCATAATATCGCAGGAGCAGTTCTTC
>TRBV7-9|-|TRBJ1-2|12|-
CASSSLFYGYTF
TGTGCCAGCAGCTCTCTCTTCTATGGCTACACCTTC
>TRBV6-5|-|TRBJ2-1|13|-
CASSYDWYNEQFF
TGTGCCAGCAGTTACGACTGGTACAATGAGCAGTTCTTC
>TRBV7-8|-|TRBJ2-1|15|-
CASSLGGRGWNEQFF
TGTGCCAGCAGCTTAGGGGGCAGGGGATGGAATGAGCAGTTCTTC
>TRBV9|TRBD1|TRBJ1-2|14|-
CASSVQDRGYGYTF
TGTGCCAGCAGCGTCCAGGACAGGGGGTATGGCTACACCTTC
>TRBV11-2|TRBD1|TRBJ2-7|15|-
CASSYGTGGTYEQYF
TGTGCCAGCAGCTATGGGACAGGGGGAACCTACGAGCAGTACTTC
>TRBV27|-|TRBJ2-7|14|-
CASSPGGFPYEQYF
TGTGCCAGCAGTCCGGGGGGCTTTCCTTACGAGCAGTACTTC
>TRBV25-1|-|TRBJ1-1|15|-
CASRSPGGGNTEAFF
TGTGCCAGCAGGTCTCCGGGGGGCGGTAACACTGAAGCTTTCTTT
>TRBV11-1|TRBD2|TRBJ2-7|15|-
CASSLDGTKSYEQYF
TGTGCCAGCAGCTTAGACGGGACTAAATCCTACGAGCAGTACTTC
>TRBV5-1|-|TRBJ2-1|12|-
CASSLYGFSQFF
TGCGCCAGCAGCTTGTATGGCTTTTCGCAGTTCTTC
>TRBV5-1|-|TRBJ2-5|14|-
CASSPNRERETQYF
TGCGCCAGCAGCCCTAACAGGGAACGAGAGACCCAGTACTTC
>TRBV19|-|TRBJ1-2|19|-
CASSGPWTEESQVPYGYTF
TGTGCCAGTAGTGGACCTTGGACAGAAGAGTCCCAAGTGCCGTATGGCTACACCTTC
>TRBV11-2|-|TRBJ2-7|15|once
CASSLVLERVYEQYF
-
>TRBV7-9|TRBD1|TRBJ1-1|14|-
CASSPTGGRLEAFF
TGTGCCAGCAGCCCCACAGGGGGCCGGCTAGAGGCTTTCTTT
>TRBV27|-|TRBJ2-1|14|-
CASSLAGLGNEQFF
TGTGCCAGCAGTTTAGCAGGATTAGGTAATGAGCAGTTCTTC
>TRBV6-5|-|TRBJ2-2|15|-
CASSPGLPREGELFF
TGTGCCAGCAGTCCGGGACTCCCCAGGGAGGGGGAGCTGTTTTTT
>TRBV5-1|TRBD2|TRBJ2-7|16|once
CASSSGLAFPSYEQYF
TGCGCCAGCAGCTCGGGACTAGCCTTCCCCTCCTACGAGCAGTACTTC
>TRBV7-9|TRBD1|TRBJ2-6|19|few
CASSLERGRGFSGANVLTF
TGTGCCAGCAGCTTAGAGAGGGGGCGCGGGTTCTCTGGGGCCAACGTCCTGACTTTC